This T cell receptor beta chain appears in the sequencing data of a study of T cells expressing NK-cell markers. As for the study in general: HCMV serostatus: most of the eight sequenced donors positive, one negative. Study observations and caveats: The same clonotypes also predominated in the CD3+CD56-NKG2C+ fraction of several donors.

Following a re-call of the 5' RACE reads, TCRdb has one entry per CDR3 protein and lacks DNA. This table holds fewer than 550,000 distinct CDR3 sequences. Notes on this clonotype: The antigen is not known.

This CDR3 is built from 14 residues. Germline-derived CDR1 and CDR2 are SGHDN and FVKESK. Sequenced material: blood T cells: a sorted CD56 or NKG2C T cell subset, CD4+ or CD8+ T cells, or bulk PBMC T cells (not recorded which). This receptor was obtained from a woman between 50 and 59 years old in good health. The rearrangement joins TRBV14 to TRBJ1-1; TCRdb selects TRBD1, and the lack of DNA leaves this call unchecked. CDR3 region: CASSLQGGSTEAFF.